This entry features one T cell receptor (beta chain) sequence. What it recognizes is unknown. Profiling relied on immunoSEQ multiplex PCR, and the TCRdb table lists in-frame clones only, not all of them. Of 2 million to 2.5 million clones listed, 90% to 97% are singletons. These data come from a study of shared clonotypes between healthy human individuals. Study-wide results and caveats: Naive subsets typically showed greater estimated richness than memory subsets.

Germline V gene data show CDR1 as SGHRS and CDR2 as YFSETQ. This CDR3 comprises 16 residues. The ends lost 4 bases at V and 4 bases at J; junction bases unmatched: 5. The TCR was taken from a young man in good health. The sequencing sample was made of naive CD4+ T cells sorted from blood. Subset in this sample: CD45RA+ positively selected. The gene calls are TRBV5-1 and TRBJ2-5, with 15 bases matching TRBD2. The CDR3 DNA reads TGCGCCAGCAGCCCGTGGACTAGCGGGGGGGCAGAGACCCAGTACTTC. This encodes CASSPWTSGGAETQYF.